The 26 T cell receptor beta chains in this list originate from one sample, sequenced in a study of T cells after yellow fever vaccination. MiXCR was run by TCRdb on the 5' RACE reads, yielding one entry per CDR3 protein. The sample carries 500,000 to 650,000 distinct CDR3 sequences, around a sixth recorded once. Material: PBMCs, obtained more than 4 days after the first yellow fever vaccination. These receptors originate from a young man who received the YFV17D yellow fever vaccine.

The rearrangement joins TRBV7-9 to TRBJ1-1; D is ambiguous. CDR3 length: 15 residues. Germline lookup yields CDR1 SEHNR and CDR2 FQNEAQ (reference sequence). V was shortened by 2 bases and J by 5 bases, with 15 bases between the two germline ends. The CDR3 region has the DNA TGTGCCAGCAGCTTAATTATGATCTGGGGAACTGAAGCTTTCTTT. It is translated as CASSLIMIWGTEAFF.

The chain employs TRBV5-1 and TRBJ1-2; D remains unclear. There are 15 residues in the CDR3. Germline V CDR1 and CDR2: SGHRS, YFSETQ. V lost 3 bases, J lost 0 bases, and 12 bases lay in between. The CDR3 is CASSSGEQTNYGYTF. CDR3 nucleotides: TGCGCCAGCAGCTCTGGGGAACAAACTAACTATGGCTACACCTTC.

This clonotype came up many times. V gene TRBV3-1 combines with J gene TRBJ2-7; no reliable D call. V lost 3 bases and J 10 bases, leaving 7 bases between the germline ends. Germline V CDR1 and CDR2: LGHDT, YNNKEL (reference sequence). The CDR3 spans 10 residues. The CDR3, as DNA: TGTGCCAGCAGCCATAGGCCCCAGTACGTC. Translating gives CASSHRPQYV.

This clonotype was seen repeatedly, ten times or more. The CDR3 coding sequence is TGTGCCAGCAACCCAACTAGCGGGCCGGGGACCGGGGAGCTGTTTTTT. It codes for CASNPTSGPGTGELFF. This chain uses TRBV25-1 with TRBJ2-2; 9 bases are a match to TRBD2. Germline V gene lookup returns CDR1 MGHDK and CDR2 SYGVNS. This CDR3 is 16 amino acids long. V dropped 7 bases and J dropped 5; count of bases not matched to a gene: 11.

The chain combines TRBV20-1 with TRBJ2-5; unclear D gene. This CDR3 has 12 amino acids. V was trimmed by 3 bases and J by 7 bases, leaving 12 bases between them. Per the germline V gene, CDR1 is DFQATT and CDR2 is SNEGSKA (reference sequence). Here the CDR3 reads CSASQGIGTQYF. The CDR3 nucleotides are TGCAGTGCTAGTCAAGGAATCGGGACCCAGTACTTC.

This clonotype came up a few times. The chain couples TRBV24-1 to TRBJ2-7; possibly TRBD2 for D (5 bases). The V gene lost 0 bases and the J gene lost 2 bases, with 16 bases spanning the gap. Germline assignment: CDR1 KGHDR and CDR2 SFDVKD. This CDR3 has 17 residues. The CDR3 sequence: CATSDLGRQRAAYEQYF. CDR3 DNA: TGTGCCACCAGTGATTTGGGGAGACAACGGGCCGCCTACGAGCAGTACTTC.

The chain uses TRBV7-6 and TRBJ2-5, with TRBD2 matching over 8 bases. This CDR3 is built from 15 residues. V shed 5 bases, J shed 4 bases, and the junction held 9 bases outside the gene matches. CDR1 is SGHVS and CDR2 is FNYEAQ in the germline V gene. The CDR3 sequence is CASSTWTSKTETQYF. CDR3 coding DNA: TGTGCCAGCAGCACCTGGACTAGCAAGACAGAGACCCAGTACTTC.

This clonotype was counted at least ten times. This rearrangement joins TRBV27 to TRBJ1-2; D unresolved. The CDR3 length is 13 residues. Germline CDR1 reads MNHEY; CDR2 reads SMNVEV (reference sequence). V lost 8 bases and J 5 bases, leaving 15 bases between the germline ends. This chain's CDR3 is CASRPEFGYGYTF. CDR3 sequence (DNA): TGTGCCAGCCGGCCAGAGTTTGGTTATGGCTACACCTTC.

This clonotype was counted at least ten times. The CDR3 loop reads CASAAGTGSTDTQYF. CDR3 nucleotides: TGTGCATCCGCGGCCGGGACAGGAAGCACAGATACGCAGTATTTT. The chain couples TRBV6-1 to TRBJ2-3, with TRBD1 matching over 8 bases. CDR1 and CDR2 (germline): MNHNS, SASEGT. The CDR3 covers 15 residues.

V usage is TRBV11-2 and J usage is TRBJ1-5; 11 bases map to TRBD1. The CDR3 contains 18 residues. The germline V gene encodes CDR1 SGHAT and CDR2 FQNNGV. Unmatched junction bases numbered 5, after V lost 1 base and J lost 0 bases. The CDR3 here is CASSLGRTGGLSNQPQHF. CDR3 in DNA: TGTGCCAGCAGCTTAGGCCGGACAGGGGGCCTTAGCAATCAGCCCCAGCATTTT.

A few counts support this clonotype. The chain couples TRBV7-8 to TRBJ1-6; 8 nucleotides line up with TRBD1. The CDR3 has 15 residues. Trimming at V came to 5 bases and at J to 6 bases, leaving 6 bases not matched to a gene. CDR1 and CDR2 (germline): SGHVS, FQNEAQ. CDR3 region: CASSAGQGSNSPLHF. As DNA, the CDR3 is TGTGCCAGCAGCGCAGGACAGGGTAGTAATTCACCCCTCCACTTT.

This clonotype was counted at least ten times. This chain uses TRBV7-2 with TRBJ2-7; D is unresolved. This CDR3 contains 13 residues. The germline gives CDR1 SGHTA, CDR2 FQGNSA. Deletions cut 5 bases from V and 3 bases from J, with 11 bases between. The CDR3 here is CASSPGPGYEQYV. Written as DNA, the CDR3 is TGTGCCAGCAGCCCAGGCCCAGGCTACGAGCAGTACGTC.

The V and J genes are TRBV6-5 and TRBJ1-3; D is ambiguous. The germline V gene has CDR1 MNHEY and CDR2 SVGAGI. The CDR3 has 14 amino acids. Trimming pared 2 bases from V and 2 bases from J, leaving 7 bases between. The CDR3 nucleotides are TGTGCCAGCAGTTACCTGCCCCCTGGAAACACCATATATTTT. Its translation is CASSYLPPGNTIYF.

The chain has TRBV12-3 or TRBV12-4 and TRBJ1-1; TRBD1 matches 10 bases. This CDR3 spans 17 amino acids. J was trimmed by 1 base and V by 3 bases; bases with no gene match: 8. The CDR3 region is CASSFGGTGVRNTEAFF. The CDR3, as DNA: TGTGCCAGCAGTTTCGGTGGGACAGGGGTTCGGAACACTGAAGCTTTCTTT.

The chain recombines TRBV5-5 with TRBJ2-5, with 8 positions matching TRBD2. This CDR3 contains 16 residues. Germline V CDR1 and CDR2: SGHKS, YYEKEE (reference sequence). V shed 1 base, J shed 5 bases, and the junction held 10 bases outside the gene matches. The chain's CDR3 is CASSLNVRGGVETQYF. CDR3 in DNA: TGTGCCAGCAGCTTGAACGTACGGGGGGGCGTCGAGACCCAGTACTTC.

The chain joins TRBV11-2 to TRBJ2-7, with D possibly called TRBD1 or TRBD2 (5 bases each). CDR3 length equals 15 residues. Germline V CDR1 and CDR2: SGHAT, FQNNGV. Trimming took 6 bases from V and 6 from J, leaving 21 bases between them. The CDR3 spells CASSLYPGASGEQYF. CDR3 DNA sequence: TGTGCCAGCAGTTTATACCCCGGGGCTTCAGGCGAGCAGTACTTC.

This chain connects TRBV6-5 to TRBJ2-2, with D possibly matching TRBD1 (5 bases). V lost 11 bases and J 4 bases, leaving 17 bases between the germline ends. CDR1 MNHEY and CDR2 SVGAGI come from the germline V gene. The CDR3 consists of 14 residues. The CDR3 reads CAVRPAQVTGELFF. CDR3 DNA: TGTGCCGTCCGCCCGGCACAGGTCACCGGGGAGCTGTTTTTT.

This clonotype has more than one count but fewer than ten. V is TRBV11-2 and J is TRBJ2-1; D may match TRBD1 or TRBD2 (6 bases each). In germline, CDR1 is SGHAT, CDR2 FQNNGV. Between the trimmed V and J ends, which lost 2 bases and 2 bases, there was a span of 13 bases. The CDR3 has 16 amino acids. As DNA, the CDR3 is TGTGCCAGCAGCTTACTCTCGGGGGCCACCTACAATGAGCAGTTCTTC. It yields the protein CASSLLSGATYNEQFF.

This clonotype was counted between two and nine times. The V and J genes are TRBV7-2 and TRBJ2-7; TRBD1 agrees at 9 bases. The CDR3 length is 14 residues. Germline-derived CDR1 and CDR2 are SGHTA and FQGNSA. V gave up 2 bases and J gave up 4 bases; unmatched junction bases: 3. CDR3 bases: TGTGCCAGCAGCTTAACGGGACAGGGATACGAGCAGTACGTC. Its protein product is CASSLTGQGYEQYV.

In its sample, this clonotype was seen a few times. The chain's CDR3 is CASSYRTGKAGELFF. CDR3 DNA: TGTGCCAGCAGTTACCGGACAGGGAAGGCCGGGGAGCTGTTTTTT. The chain is built from TRBV6-5 and TRBJ2-2, with TRBD1 matching over 8 bases. This CDR3 comprises 15 residues. The germline V gene encodes CDR1 MNHEY and CDR2 SVGAGI. The trim removed 2 bases at V and 6 bases at J, leaving 5 bases unmatched.

The V call is TRBV27, the J call TRBJ2-5; 8 bases line up with TRBD2. After removal of 7 bases from V and 2 bases from J, the junction contained 18 bases not matched to a gene. The CDR3 has 18 residues. The germline gives CDR1 MNHEY, CDR2 SMNVEV (reference sequence). Here the CDR3 reads CASKFKPGGALTQETQYF. The DNA of the CDR3 is TGTGCCAGCAAGTTTAAGCCGGGGGGGGCTCTCACGCAAGAGACCCAGTACTTC.

V and J are TRBV5-1 and TRBJ2-5; D is ambiguous. The CDR3 loop spans 13 amino acids. V was clipped by 2 bases and J by 5 bases, with 10 bases between them. CDR1 SGHRS and CDR2 YFSETQ come from the germline V gene. The CDR3 nucleotides read TGCGCCAGCAGCTTTGGTAGCTTGGAGACCCAGTACTTC. As protein: CASSFGSLETQYF. The variable domain in full, with the rest retrieved from reference TRBV5-1 and TRBJ2-5, is KAGVTQTPRYLIKTRGQQVTLSCSPISGHRSVSWYQQTPGQGLQFLFEYFSETQRNKGNFPGRFSGRQFSNSRSEMNVSTLELGDSALYLCASSFGSLETQYFGPGTRLLVL.

This clonotype has only a few counts. V gene TRBV5-1 combines with J gene TRBJ2-1; tentatively, D is TRBD1 (6 bases). This CDR3 has 15 residues. Germline lookup yields CDR1 SGHRS and CDR2 YFSETQ. Between the trimmed V and J ends, which lost 3 bases and 4 bases, there was a span of 14 bases. The CDR3 region is CASSSGTRIYNEQFF. The DNA of the CDR3 is TGCGCCAGCAGCTCCGGGACACGAATTTACAATGAGCAGTTCTTC.

This clonotype came up a few times. The V gene is TRBV28, the J gene TRBJ1-5; tentative D call: TRBD1 (6 bases). Trimming pared 3 bases from V and 3 bases from J, leaving 15 bases between. CDR3 size: 16 residues. Germline lookup yields CDR1 MDHEN and CDR2 SYDVKM. The CDR3: CASSFLGARLNQPQHF. The CDR3 nucleotides read TGTGCCAGCAGTTTTCTGGGGGCCAGACTCAATCAGCCCCAGCATTTT.

This clonotype has just a few counts. CDR3 residues: CASSRQRVQPQHF. CDR3 DNA sequence: TGTGCCAGCAGCCGGCAAAGGGTTCAGCCCCAGCATTTT. The chain links TRBV7-2 to TRBJ1-5; D unclear. The germline gives CDR1 SGHTA, CDR2 FQGNSA. V lost 5 bases and J lost 6, with 11 bases in between. The CDR3 consists of 13 residues.

The CDR3 loop reads CASSYVGRGKTGELFF. The CDR3, as DNA: TGTGCCAGCAGTTACGTAGGGAGAGGAAAAACCGGGGAGCTGTTTTTT. The genes are TRBV6-5 and TRBJ2-2; D may be TRBD2 (5 bases). The ends were cut back, 2 bases at V and 5 bases at J, with 15 bases in the middle. The germline CDR1 and CDR2 sequences are MNHEY and SVGAGI. This CDR3 has 16 residues.